This T cell receptor beta chain is drawn from a study of blood T cell repertoires in COVID-19. Whole-study context: Material from acute and convalescent COVID-19 was sourced from the United States, Italy and Spain. Sources were T cells, B-cell-depleted T cells, or PBMCs; the material itself was cDNA or gDNA.

Per the original data handling: Reference gene primers were amplified, and this amplification served to estimate nucleated cell counts. Produced via immunoSEQ multiplex PCR; TCRdb's table is partial and in-frame only. V, J and clone size derive from that table, while D and trimming were established from the DNA sequence. Among 80,000 to 95,000 clones listed, around 90% were seen once. The CDR3 length is 16 residues. Trimming cost V 2 bases and J 4 bases; bases outside gene matches: 9. Germline CDR1 is MDHEN and CDR2 is SYDVKM. Sample: peripheral blood. This chain uses TRBV28 with TRBJ2-5; 8 bases fit TRBD1. The receptor was derived from a woman in her 70s with acute or convalescent COVID-19. This CDR3 reads CASSLHRDRSGETQYF. In DNA form, the CDR3 reads TGTGCCAGCAGTTTACATCGGGACAGGAGCGGAGAGACCCAGTACTTC.